These 32 T cell receptor beta chains were sequenced from one sample in a study of post-analysis software for immune sequencing data. Prepared libraries of TCR beta cDNA carried unique molecular identifiers. In TCRdb, the PCR reads were re-called with MiXCR into one record per CDR3 protein. Of 150,000 to 200,000 distinct CDR3 sequences in the sample, under 40% were seen once. Sample: blood, taken after autologous hematopoietic stem cell transplantation. Receptors were obtained from a girl between 5 and 17 years old with multiple sclerosis.

This clonotype has ten or more counts. This chain joins TRBV5-1 and TRBJ2-7; 12 bases are a match to TRBD1. This CDR3 comprises 13 residues. With V trimmed by 4 bases and J by 9 bases, 5 bases remained unmatched. CDR1 SGHRS and CDR2 YFSETQ come from the germline V gene. This CDR3 is CASSTGTGGVQYF. CDR3 sequence (DNA): TGCGCCAGCAGCACTGGGACAGGGGGCGTGCAGTACTTC.

As regards this clonotype: The CDR3 end shows no conserved phenylalanine or tryptophan, and so a read error is likely. V is TRBV30 and J is TRBJ2-1, with 10 positions matching TRBD2. The germline V gene has CDR1 GTSNPN and CDR2 SVGIG (reference sequence). CDR3 length equals 16 residues. V dropped 0 bases and J dropped 7; count of bases not matched to a gene: 9. For the CDR3, the DNA is TGTGCCTGGAGTGTCTTTCGACTAGCGGGCCCTAATGAGCAGTTCTAC. This encodes CAWSVFRLAGPNEQFY.

The chain combines TRBV7-6 with TRBJ2-1; no firm D call. Trimming pared 3 bases from V and 6 bases from J, leaving 9 bases between. This CDR3 spans 13 amino acids. Germline CDR1 and CDR2: SGHVS and FNYEAQ. In DNA form, the CDR3 reads TGTGCCAGCAGCTTGGTAGGAACCAATGAGCAGTTCTTC. It specifies CASSLVGTNEQFF.

This clonotype appeared a few times. One end of the junction fails to match germline, which may point to a read error. The V call is TRBV12-3 or TRBV12-4, the J call TRBJ2-7; a weak D match, TRBD2 (6 bases). This CDR3 region has 14 residues. CDR3 bases: TGTGCCAGCAATTATCGGAGGGGCCCCTACAAGCAGTACTTC. It specifies CASNYRRGPYKQYF.

This clonotype was observed a handful of times. V and J are TRBV6-6 and TRBJ2-7, with D possibly being TRBD1 or TRBD2 (6 bases each). The J call may be mistaken, given a closer DNA end match to TRBJ2-5. The CDR3 runs 16 residues. The germline V gene encodes CDR1 MNHNY and CDR2 SVGAGI (reference sequence). CDR3 sequence (DNA): TGTGCCAGCACGCTCTGGGGGGCCCCTAATTGGGAGACCCAGTACTTC. Translating it yields CASTLWGAPNWETQYF.

This clonotype showed up just a few times. The chain couples TRBV5-1 to TRBJ1-2; D perhaps matches TRBD1 (5 bases). V was trimmed by 6 bases and J by 2 bases, leaving 11 bases between them. CDR1 is SGHRS and CDR2 is YFSETQ in the germline V gene. CDR3 length equals 13 residues. CDR3 nucleotide sequence: TGCGCCAGCAACGACGGACAAAACTATGGCTACACCTTC. Its protein is CASNDGQNYGYTF.

The rearrangement uses TRBV9 and TRBJ2-5; perhaps TRBD1 as D (5 bases). This CDR3 is 13 amino acids long. Trimming took off 4 bases at V and 4 bases at J, with 11 bases between the two ends. Germline V gene lookup returns CDR1 SGDLS and CDR2 YYNGEE. The CDR3 region is CASSTGRAETQYF. CDR3 DNA: TGTGCCAGCAGCACAGGTCGCGCAGAGACCCAGTACTTC.

This sequence joins TRBV7-2 and TRBJ1-6, with 7 nucleotides matching TRBD1. From germline, CDR1 is SGHTA and CDR2 FQGNSA. The CDR3 has 15 residues. Trimming removed 5 bases from V and 1 base from J; junction bases left unmatched: 2. The CDR3 DNA reads as TGTGCCAGCAGCCGGGACAGTTCCTATAATTCACCCCTCCACTTT. Amino acid sequence: CASSRDSSYNSPLHF.

This chain uses TRBV5-1 with TRBJ2-7; D is perhaps TRBD2 (5 bases). The CDR3 spans 17 residues. Germline V gene sequence: CDR1 SGHRS, CDR2 YFSETQ. Trimming took off 3 bases at V and 4 bases at J, with 23 bases between the two ends. In DNA form, the CDR3 reads TGCGCCAGCAGCTCGCGAGACGGCCGGGAAAACACTTACGAGCAGTACTTC. Protein product: CASSSRDGRENTYEQYF.

CDR3 region: CASSFPGSLNEQFF. CDR3 coding DNA: TGTGCCAGCAGCTTTCCCGGGAGCCTCAATGAGCAGTTCTTC. This chain uses TRBV7-8 with TRBJ2-1, with D possibly matching TRBD2 (6 bases). The CDR3 totals 14 residues. CDR1 and CDR2 from the germline V gene are SGHVS and FQNEAQ. Trimming took off 3 bases at V and 6 bases at J, with 12 bases between the two ends. The full variable domain, rest sourced from reference TRBV7-8 and TRBJ2-1, is GAGVSQSPRYKVAKRGQDVALRCDPISGHVSLFWYQQALGQGPEFLTYFQNEAQLDKSGLPSDRFFAERPEGSVSTLKIQRTQQEDSAVYLCASSFPGSLNEQFFGPGTRLTVL.

Only a few counts were recorded for this clonotype. This rearrangement joins TRBV6-6 to TRBJ2-6; maybe TRBD2 (6 bases). CDR1 and CDR2 from the germline V gene are MNHNY and SVGAGI (reference sequence). The CDR3 is made up of 14 amino acids. V lost 11 bases, J lost 2 bases, and 13 bases lay in between. The CDR3 region has the DNA TGTGCCGGCCGGAGGGACGCTGGGGCCAACGTCCTGACTTTC. It is translated as CAGRRDAGANVLTF.

The genes are TRBV7-3 and TRBJ1-1; 10 bases fit TRBD1. The J segment lost 3 bases and the V segment lost 6 bases, leaving 10 bases of the junction unmatched. The germline gives CDR1 SGHTA, CDR2 FQGTGA. There are 16 residues in the CDR3. Written as DNA, the CDR3 is TGTGCCAGCAGTTCTGTCCCTGGGACAGGGGACACTGAAGCTTTCTTT. It is translated as CASSSVPGTGDTEAFF.

V gene TRBV10-3 combines with J gene TRBJ2-1, with D uncertain. V was cut by 2 bases and J by 7 bases, with 6 bases left in between. Germline V lookup: CDR1 ENHRY, CDR2 SYGVKD. This CDR3 has 12 amino acids. As DNA, the CDR3 is TGTGCCATCAGTGAGGAACAGAATGAGCAGTTCTTC. As protein: CAISEEQNEQFF.

The chain uses TRBV20-1 and TRBJ2-7, with D possibly TRBD1 on 6 matching bases. V was cut by 5 bases and J by 3 bases, with 11 bases left in between. The CDR3 runs 12 residues. Looked up from germline, CDR1 is DFQATT and CDR2 is SNEGSKA (reference sequence). CDR3 DNA sequence: TGCAGTGCTTTCCGAGGGGGCTACGAGCAGTACTTC. Translated, it gives CSAFRGGYEQYF.

V and J are TRBV7-9 and TRBJ2-7, with no clear D. Trimming removed 1 base at V and 5 bases at J, with 6 bases between. Germline values: CDR1 SEHNR, CDR2 FQNEAQ (reference sequence). CDR3 size: 12 residues. Here the CDR3 DNA reads TGTGCCAGCAGCTTAGATGGAGACGAGCAGTACTTC. Protein product: CASSLDGDEQYF.

The chain carries TRBV7-3 and TRBJ2-1; a weak D match, TRBD2 (8 bases). V was cut by 5 bases and J by 5 bases, with 28 bases left in between. This CDR3 spans 19 amino acids. CDR1 is SGHTA and CDR2 is FQGTGA in the germline V gene. CDR3 DNA: TGTGCCAGCAGCCCATCCCGGGGGGGGCCGGACAGGCTTAACAATGAGCAGTTCTTC. It translates to CASSPSRGGPDRLNNEQFF.

This chain joins TRBV20-1 and TRBJ2-3; 9 bases map to TRBD2. The V and J ends lost 5 bases and 4 bases, in that order; junction bases with no gene match: 10. The CDR3 runs to 15 residues. Germline V gene data show CDR1 as DFQATT and CDR2 as SNEGSKA (reference sequence). The CDR3 spells CSARTGTSFADTQYF. CDR3 in DNA: TGCAGTGCTCGAACCGGGACTAGCTTTGCAGATACGCAGTATTTT.

This chain links TRBV20-1 with TRBJ2-1; TRBD2 agrees at 8 bases. V lost 0 bases and J lost 0; bases outside the gene matches: 4. The germline CDR1 and CDR2 sequences are DFQATT and SNEGSKA (reference sequence). The CDR3 length is 16 residues. CDR3 sequence reads: CSARDEGLVSYNEQFF. The CDR3 DNA sequence: TGCAGTGCTAGAGATGAGGGACTAGTCTCCTACAATGAGCAGTTCTTC.

This clonotype was seen ten or more times. The chain links TRBV29-1 to TRBJ2-6, with 7 nucleotides matching TRBD1. This CDR3 is 16 amino acids long. Losses at the gene ends were 6 bases for V and 4 bases for J; bases not matched to a gene: 12. Germline V gene lookup returns CDR1 SQVTM and CDR2 ANQGSEA. CDR3 DNA sequence: TGCAGCGTAATCAGGAAGGGGGCTCGAGGGGCCAACGTCCTGACTTTC. Translated, it gives CSVIRKGARGANVLTF.

The rearrangement joins TRBV11-2 to TRBJ2-1; 7 bases are a match to TRBD2. Germline CDR1 is SGHAT and CDR2 is FQNNGV. CDR3 size: 18 residues. Trimming took 2 bases from V and 6 from J; bases not matched to a gene: 16. CDR3 residues: CASSLNWEGRGRSNEQFF. DNA for the CDR3: TGTGCCAGCAGCTTAAATTGGGAGGGGCGGGGCCGGAGCAATGAGCAGTTCTTC. Drawing the rest from reference TRBV11-2 and TRBJ2-1, the complete variable domain is EAGVAQSPRYKIIEKRQSVAFWCNPISGHATLYWYQQILGQGPKLLIQFQNNGVVDDSQLPKDRFSAERLKGVDSTLKIQPAKLEDSAVYLCASSLNWEGRGRSNEQFFGPGTRLTVL.

The V gene is TRBV27, the J gene TRBJ2-5; no firm D call. The CDR3 is 13 residues long. Trimming left V 3 bases short and J 5 bases short, with 10 bases between. CDR1 and CDR2 from the germline V gene are MNHEY and SMNVEV (reference sequence). The CDR3 region is CASSFRIGETQYF. In nucleotides, the CDR3 is TGTGCCAGCAGTTTTCGTATCGGGGAGACCCAGTACTTC.

V gene TRBV3-1 combines with J gene TRBJ2-1; 10 positions agree with TRBD2. With V trimmed by 0 bases and J by 5 bases, 16 bases remained unmatched. Germline V gene data show CDR1 as LGHDT and CDR2 as YNNKEL (reference sequence). This CDR3 comprises 20 residues. DNA for the CDR3: TGTGCCAGCAGCCAAGATGGGGCTAGCGGGAGAGGAGGGGTGCACAATGAGCAGTTCTTC. Translating gives CASSQDGASGRGGVHNEQFF.

The sample holds a few counts of this clonotype. The chain carries TRBV7-8 and TRBJ2-1, with unresolved D. The germline V gene encodes CDR1 SGHVS and CDR2 FQNEAQ. The CDR3 loop spans 11 amino acids. Trimming took 5 bases from V and 9 from J, leaving 8 bases between them. CDR3 coding DNA: TGTGCCAGCAGCCCGAGACGTGAGCAGTTCTTC. As protein: CASSPRREQFF.

The rearrangement joins TRBV2 to TRBJ2-4; a possible D gene is TRBD1 (6 bases). The germline gives CDR1 SNHLY, CDR2 FYNNEI. The CDR3 sequence is 15 residues long. V lost 6 bases, J lost 0 bases, and 12 bases lay in between. For the CDR3, the DNA is TGTGCCAGCAGGCGACAGGTCCTAGCCAAAAACATTCAGTACTTC. Its protein is CASRRQVLAKNIQYF.

This chain uses TRBV20-1 with TRBJ2-7, with D tentatively TRBD2 (5 bases). CDR3 size: 17 residues. Deletions cut 0 bases from V and 5 bases from J, with 23 bases between. The germline V gene has CDR1 DFQATT and CDR2 SNEGSKA (reference sequence). Written as DNA, the CDR3 is TGCAGTGCTAGAGATTACCGAGGAGGACCGACCGCCCACGAGCAGTACTTC. Translating it yields CSARDYRGGPTAHEQYF.

This clonotype was seen a few times. The V and J genes are TRBV15 and TRBJ2-7; 11 nucleotides match TRBD2. The J call is in doubt because the DNA end fits TRBJ2-5 better. Germline V gives CDR1 LNHNV, CDR2 YYDKDF (reference sequence). This CDR3 region has 17 residues. In DNA, the CDR3 is TGTGCCACCAGCAGGGACCCGGGACTAGCGGCCCAAGAGACCCAGTACTTC. This sequence encodes CATSRDPGLAAQETQYF.

This clonotype was found a few times. The chain is built from TRBV7-9 and TRBJ2-1, with D hard to call. The CDR3 extends over 14 amino acids. Germline lookup yields CDR1 SEHNR and CDR2 FQNEAQ (reference sequence). Trimming cost V 3 bases and J 7 bases, with 13 bases left between them. CDR3 region: CASSLSESRNEQFF. For the CDR3, the DNA is TGTGCCAGCAGCTTGTCAGAGAGTCGGAATGAGCAGTTCTTC.

The chain combines TRBV29-1 with TRBJ1-1; tentative D call: TRBD1 (5 bases). In germline, CDR1 is SQVTM, CDR2 ANQGSEA. The CDR3 length is 17 residues. V was clipped by 4 bases and J by 1 base, with 22 bases between them. The CDR3 DNA is TGCAGCGTTGCGGTCAGTGGGGCAGGTTGGGGGAACACTGAAGCTTTCTTT. It specifies CSVAVSGAGWGNTEAFF. Filled out from reference TRBV29-1 and TRBJ1-1, the complete variable domain reads SAVISQKPSRDICQRGTSLTIQCQVDSQVTMMFWYRQQPGQSLTLIATANQGSEATYESGFVIDKFPISRPNLTFSTLTVSNMSPEDSSIYLCSVAVSGAGWGNTEAFFGQGTRLTVV.

The rearrangement links TRBV20-1 to TRBJ2-7; 10 bases line up with TRBD2. V lost 6 bases and J lost 2; bases outside the gene matches: 10. Looked up from germline, CDR1 is DFQATT and CDR2 is SNEGSKA (reference sequence). The CDR3 runs to 15 residues. As DNA, the CDR3 is TGCAGTGCGCCCAGACTAGCGGGCAATCCCTACGAGCAGTACTTC. It encodes CSAPRLAGNPYEQYF.

Only a few counts were recorded for this clonotype. The genes are TRBV2 and TRBJ1-1; a possible D gene is TRBD1 (6 bases). Germline CDR1 reads SNHLY; CDR2 reads FYNNEI. The ends were cut back, 5 bases at V and 7 bases at J, with 14 bases in the middle. The CDR3 runs 13 residues. CDR3 coding DNA: TGTGCCAGCAGTACTACAGGGAGCAATGAAGCTTTCTTT. Amino acids: CASSTTGSNEAFF. Together with reference TRBV2 and TRBJ1-1, the CDR3 gives the full variable domain: EPEVTQTPSHQVTQMGQEVILRCVPISNHLYFYWYRQILGQKVEFLVSFYNNEISEKSEIFDDQFSVERPDGSNFTLKIRSTKLEDSAMYFCASSTTGSNEAFFGQGTRLTVV.

As to this clonotype: A much larger clone is a single base away; this may be a read error. This chain links TRBV20-1 with TRBJ2-1; 7 bases match TRBD2. The CDR3 loop spans 13 amino acids. Germline values: CDR1 DFQATT, CDR2 SNEGSKA (reference sequence). Trimming at V came to 6 bases and at J to 7 bases, leaving 9 bases not matched to a gene. CDR3 DNA: TGCAGTGCCAGGACTGGCGGGAGAAATGAGCAGTTCTTC. It codes for CSARTGGRNEQFF.

V usage is TRBV20-1 and J usage is TRBJ2-3, with D maybe TRBD2 (5 bases). The V gene's germline CDR1 is DFQATT and CDR2 SNEGSKA (reference sequence). Trimming removed 6 bases at V and 1 base at J, with 17 bases between. The CDR3 is 15 residues long. The CDR3: CSATDVGGRTDTQYF. CDR3 DNA: TGCAGTGCGACCGATGTGGGCGGGCGCACAGATACGCAGTATTTT.